This T cell receptor (beta chain) originates from a study of blood T cells in healthy people across ages. In its sample, this clonotype was seen a few times. A second PCR, run for about 6 to 12 cycles, used a sample-barcoded 5' primer plus a J-beta primer mix. TCRdb independently ran MiXCR on the 5' RACE reads; one entry per CDR3 protein. This table has hundreds of thousands of distinct CDR3 sequences, roughly 25% appearing once. The V gene end was trimmed by 4 bases and the J gene end by 0 bases; junction bases not matched to a gene: 6. The CDR3 is 15 amino acids. Germline CDR1 reads LGHNA; CDR2 reads YNFKEQ. The same sample was also studied in work on T cells of mothers and their children. From that paper: Added by the second PCR's M1S primer were sample barcodes and 2-4 random nucleotides.

The sequenced sample consisted of blood. J is TRBJ2-7 and V is TRBV4-2; 7 bases agree with TRBD2. This receptor was identified in a boy younger than 18 in good health. CDR3 residues: CASSLGGDFSYEQYF. As DNA, the CDR3 is TGTGCCAGCAGCCTTGGGGGGGACTTCTCCTACGAGCAGTACTTC.